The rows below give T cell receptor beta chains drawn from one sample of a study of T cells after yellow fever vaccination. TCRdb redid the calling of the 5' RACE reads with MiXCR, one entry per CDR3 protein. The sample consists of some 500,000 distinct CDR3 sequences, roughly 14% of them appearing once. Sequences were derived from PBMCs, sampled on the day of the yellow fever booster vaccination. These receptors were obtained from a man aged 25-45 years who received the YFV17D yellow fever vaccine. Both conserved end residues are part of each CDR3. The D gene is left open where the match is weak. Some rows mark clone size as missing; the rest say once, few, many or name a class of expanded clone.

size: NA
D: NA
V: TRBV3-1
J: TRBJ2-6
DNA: TGTGCCAGCAGCCCGTGGCCTAGCTCTGGGGCCAACGTCCTGACTTTC
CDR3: CASSPWPSSGANVLTF

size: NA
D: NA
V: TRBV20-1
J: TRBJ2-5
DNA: TGCAGTGCGCCGACGGCCGCACAAGAGACCCAGTACTTC
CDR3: CSAPTAAQETQYF

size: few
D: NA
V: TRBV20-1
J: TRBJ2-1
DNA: TGCAGTGCTAGGTCCACGGGCCTCAATGAGCAGTTCTTC
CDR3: CSARSTGLNEQFF

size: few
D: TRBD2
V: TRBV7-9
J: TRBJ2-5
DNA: TGTGCCAGCAGCTGGTCGGGACTAGCGGGAGGGCTTGGGACCCAGTACTTC
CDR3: CASSWSGLAGGLGTQYF

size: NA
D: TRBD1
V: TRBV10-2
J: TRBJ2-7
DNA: TGCGCCACCGGAACAGGGGAGACCTACGAGCAGTACTTC
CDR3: CATGTGETYEQYF

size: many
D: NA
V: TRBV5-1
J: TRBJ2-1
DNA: TGCGCCAGCAGCTTGGGGTTCGGAGGCGAGCAGTTCTTC
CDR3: CASSLGFGGEQFF

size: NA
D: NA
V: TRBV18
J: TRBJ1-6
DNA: TGTGCCAGCTCACCACGAAATTCACCCCTCCACTTT
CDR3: CASSPRNSPLHF

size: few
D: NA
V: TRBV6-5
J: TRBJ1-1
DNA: TGTGCCAGCAGTTACTCCTATCAGGGACGCACTGAAGCTTTCTTT
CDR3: CASSYSYQGRTEAFF

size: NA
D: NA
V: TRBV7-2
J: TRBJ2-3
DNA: TGTGCCAGCACCTCAAGGGCTCCCACAGATACGCAGTATTTT
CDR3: CASTSRAPTDTQYF

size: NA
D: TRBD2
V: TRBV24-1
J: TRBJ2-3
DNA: TGTGCCACCAGTGATTTGCAGGCGGGAGTGGGAGATACGCAGTATTTT
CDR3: CATSDLQAGVGDTQYF

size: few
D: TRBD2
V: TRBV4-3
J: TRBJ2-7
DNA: TGCGCCAGCAGCCAAGATGTGGCTAGCGGGAGATTCTACGAGCAGTACTTC
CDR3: CASSQDVASGRFYEQYF

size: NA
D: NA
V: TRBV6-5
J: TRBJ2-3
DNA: TGTGCCAGCAGTTACGGGACGACGGCCTGGGAGGATACGCAGTATTTT
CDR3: CASSYGTTAWEDTQYF

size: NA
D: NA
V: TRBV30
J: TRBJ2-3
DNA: TGTGCCTGGAGTATGGGGTTTGGCACAGATACGCAGTATTTT
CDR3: CAWSMGFGTDTQYF

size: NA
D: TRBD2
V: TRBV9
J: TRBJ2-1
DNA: TGTGCCAGCAGCGTAGATAGGACTAGCGGGAGGGCCTCCTACAATGAGCAGTTCTTC
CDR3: CASSVDRTSGRASYNEQFF

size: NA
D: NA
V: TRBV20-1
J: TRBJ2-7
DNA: TGCAGTGGGGTTGACGGTAAATACTACGAGCAGTACTTC
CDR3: CSGVDGKYYEQYF

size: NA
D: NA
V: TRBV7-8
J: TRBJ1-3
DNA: TGTGCCAGCAGCTTAGGAGTAAGTGCCGGAGGAAACACCATATATTTT
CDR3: CASSLGVSAGGNTIYF

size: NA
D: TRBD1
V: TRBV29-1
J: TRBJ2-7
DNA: TGCAGCGTTCTGGTACAGGGGAAGGACGAGCAGTACTTC
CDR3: CSVLVQGKDEQYF

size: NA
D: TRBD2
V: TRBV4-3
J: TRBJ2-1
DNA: TGCGCCAGCAGCCAAGGAAGGCTACTAGCGGCCCCATGGAATGAGCAGTTCTTC
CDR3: CASSQGRLLAAPWNEQFF

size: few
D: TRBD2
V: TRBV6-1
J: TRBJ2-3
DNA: TGTGCCACCAGACTAGCGGGGTACACAGATACGCAGTATTTT
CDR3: CATRLAGYTDTQYF

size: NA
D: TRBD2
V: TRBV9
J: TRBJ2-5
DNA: TGTGCCAGCAGCGTAGGGGCGGGAGGCCACCAAGAGACCCAGTACTTC
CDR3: CASSVGAGGHQETQYF

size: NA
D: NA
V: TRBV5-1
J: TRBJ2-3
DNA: TGCGCCAGCAGCTCGGGACTTTACACAGATACGCAGTATTTT
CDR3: CASSSGLYTDTQYF

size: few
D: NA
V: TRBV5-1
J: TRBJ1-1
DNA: TGCGCCAGCAGCTTGGACCTAGGGGGAACTGAAGCTTTCTTT
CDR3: CASSLDLGGTEAFF

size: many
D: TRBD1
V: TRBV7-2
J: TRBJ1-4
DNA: TGTGCCAGCAGCTCCGTCCGACAGGGCCCGGTGTTTTTT
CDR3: CASSSVRQGPVFF

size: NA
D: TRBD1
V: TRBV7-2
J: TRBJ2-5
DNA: TGTGCCAGCAGCTCAGGGGGCTGGTGGGAGACCCAGTACTTC
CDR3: CASSSGGWWETQYF

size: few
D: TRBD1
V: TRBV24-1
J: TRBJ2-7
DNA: TGTGCCACCAGTGATCCACGGACAGGGTCCTACGAGCAGTACTTC
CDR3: CATSDPRTGSYEQYF

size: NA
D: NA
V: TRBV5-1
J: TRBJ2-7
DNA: TGCGCCAGCAGCTTGGAACTAACGAGCTCCTACGAGCAGTACTTC
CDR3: CASSLELTSSYEQYF

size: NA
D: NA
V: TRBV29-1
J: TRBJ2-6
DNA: TGCAGCGTTTTCTGGGCTGGGGCCAACGTCCTGACTTTC
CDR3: CSVFWAGANVLTF

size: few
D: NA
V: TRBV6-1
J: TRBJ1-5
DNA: TGTGCCAGCATGGCAGGGTACGGGAGCAATCAGCCCCAGCATTTT
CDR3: CASMAGYGSNQPQHF

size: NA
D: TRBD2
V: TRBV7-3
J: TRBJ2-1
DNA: TGTGCCAGCAGCCCGCTAGCGGGAGGGCACAATGAGCAGTTCTTC
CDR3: CASSPLAGGHNEQFF

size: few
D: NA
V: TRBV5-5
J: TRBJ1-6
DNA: TGTGCCAGCAGAATTTACAGCTCCTATAATTCACCCCTCCACTTT
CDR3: CASRIYSSYNSPLHF

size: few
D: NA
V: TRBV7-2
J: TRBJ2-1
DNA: TGTGCCAGCAGTCATACTAGTGATGAGCAGTTCTTC
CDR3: CASSHTSDEQFF

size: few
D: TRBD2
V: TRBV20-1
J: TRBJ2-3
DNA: TGCAGTGCTAAAGCGGGAGGGGGGGTAAATACGCAGTATTTT
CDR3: CSAKAGGGVNTQYF

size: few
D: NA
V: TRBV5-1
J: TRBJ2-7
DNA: TGCGCCAGCAGCTTTTCTCCTAGCCTAAACAACGAGCAGTACTTC
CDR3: CASSFSPSLNNEQYF

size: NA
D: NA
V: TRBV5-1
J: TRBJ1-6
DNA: TGCGCCAGCAGCCCCGGTTCCCCGGGGCCCCTCCACTTT
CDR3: CASSPGSPGPLHF

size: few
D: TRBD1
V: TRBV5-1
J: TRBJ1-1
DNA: TGCGCCAGCAGCATAGACAGGGGCGTGATTGCTTTCTTT
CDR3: CASSIDRGVIAFF

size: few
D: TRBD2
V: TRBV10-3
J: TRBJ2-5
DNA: TGTGCCATCAGTGGCCAGGGGACTAGCGGGACAGAGACCCAGTACTTC
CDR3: CAISGQGTSGTETQYF

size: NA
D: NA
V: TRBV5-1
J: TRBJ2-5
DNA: TGCGCCAGCAGCTTTCAGGGGTGGGAGACCCAGTACTTC
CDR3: CASSFQGWETQYF

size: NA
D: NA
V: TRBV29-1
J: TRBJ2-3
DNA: TGCAGCGCAAAACCCCGCTTTGCAGATACGCAGTATTTT
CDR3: CSAKPRFADTQYF

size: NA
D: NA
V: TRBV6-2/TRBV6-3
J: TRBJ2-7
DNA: TGTGCCAGCAGTCTGTTTGGGTCCTACGAGCAGTACTTC
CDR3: CASSLFGSYEQYF

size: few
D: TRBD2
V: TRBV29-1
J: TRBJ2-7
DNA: TGCAGCGCCGTAGCGGGAGGGACCTACGAGCAGTACTTC
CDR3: CSAVAGGTYEQYF

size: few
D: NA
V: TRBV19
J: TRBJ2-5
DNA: TGTGCCAGTAGTATGCAGGGCACAAGTACGGAGACCCAGTACTTC
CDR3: CASSMQGTSTETQYF

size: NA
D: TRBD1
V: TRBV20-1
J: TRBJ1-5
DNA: TGCTGTGCTAGAGATCATGGAGGGGGCCTCAATCAGCCCCAGCATTTT
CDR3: CCARDHGGGLNQPQHF

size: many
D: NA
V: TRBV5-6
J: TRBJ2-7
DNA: TGTGCCAGCAGCTTTTCGCCAGGTGTCTCCTACGAGCAGTACTTC
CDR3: CASSFSPGVSYEQYF

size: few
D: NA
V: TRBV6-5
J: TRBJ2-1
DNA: TGTGCCAGCAAAAGGGCCTCGGAGACGTTCTTC
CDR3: CASKRASETFF

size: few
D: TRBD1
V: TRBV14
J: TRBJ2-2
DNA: TGTGCCAGCAGCCGGGGACAGGGGCCCGGGGAGCTGTTTTTT
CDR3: CASSRGQGPGELFF

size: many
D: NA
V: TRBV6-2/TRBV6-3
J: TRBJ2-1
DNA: TGTGCCAGCGGTCGGGATGAGCAGTTCTTC
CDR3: CASGRDEQFF

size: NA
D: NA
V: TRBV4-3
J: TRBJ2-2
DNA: TGCGCCAGCAGCCGGGAGTCGGGGGCAGCCGGGGAGCTGTTTTTT
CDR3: CASSRESGAAGELFF

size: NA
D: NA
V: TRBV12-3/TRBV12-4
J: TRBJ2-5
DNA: TGTGCCAGCAGTCGACAACGCTCGGACTTCGGGACCCAGTACTTC
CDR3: CASSRQRSDFGTQYF

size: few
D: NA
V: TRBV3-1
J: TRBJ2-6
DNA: TGTGCCAGCAGTTTTGAGGGGGCTGGGGCCAACGTCCTGACTTTC
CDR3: CASSFEGAGANVLTF

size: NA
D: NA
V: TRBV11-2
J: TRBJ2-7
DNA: TGTGCCAGCAGCTTAATGTATGGAGGGTCCGTCCACGAGCAGTACTTC
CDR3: CASSLMYGGSVHEQYF

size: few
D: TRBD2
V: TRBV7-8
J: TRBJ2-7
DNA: TGTGCCAGCAGCACGGGGACTAGCGGATTCTACGAGCAGTACTTC
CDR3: CASSTGTSGFYEQYF

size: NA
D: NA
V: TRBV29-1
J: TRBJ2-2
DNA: TGCAGCGGGGACTGGGGTACCGGGGAGCTGTTTTTT
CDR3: CSGDWGTGELFF